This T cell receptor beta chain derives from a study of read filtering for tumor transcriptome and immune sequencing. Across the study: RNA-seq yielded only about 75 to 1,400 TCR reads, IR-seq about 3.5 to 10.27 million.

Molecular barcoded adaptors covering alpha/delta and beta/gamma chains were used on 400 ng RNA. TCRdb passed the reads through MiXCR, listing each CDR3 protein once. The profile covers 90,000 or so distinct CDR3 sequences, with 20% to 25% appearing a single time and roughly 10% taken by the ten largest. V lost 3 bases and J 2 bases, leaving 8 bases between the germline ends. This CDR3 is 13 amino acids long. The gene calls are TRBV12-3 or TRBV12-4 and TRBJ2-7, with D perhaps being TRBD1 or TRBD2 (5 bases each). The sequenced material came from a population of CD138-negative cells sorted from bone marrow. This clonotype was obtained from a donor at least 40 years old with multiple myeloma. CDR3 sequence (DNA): TGTGCCAGCAGTTTCGGGGACGCCTACGAGCAGTACTTC. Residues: CASSFGDAYEQYF.